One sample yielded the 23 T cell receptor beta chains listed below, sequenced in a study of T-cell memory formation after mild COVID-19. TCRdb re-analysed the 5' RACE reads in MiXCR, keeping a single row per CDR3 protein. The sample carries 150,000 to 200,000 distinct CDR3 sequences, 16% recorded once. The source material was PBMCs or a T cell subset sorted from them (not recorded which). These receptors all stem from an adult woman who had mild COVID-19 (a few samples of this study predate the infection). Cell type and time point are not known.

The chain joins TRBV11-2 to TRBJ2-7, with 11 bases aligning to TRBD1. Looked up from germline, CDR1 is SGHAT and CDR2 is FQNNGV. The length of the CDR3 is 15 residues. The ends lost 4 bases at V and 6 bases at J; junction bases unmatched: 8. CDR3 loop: CASSSLRDRGFEQYF. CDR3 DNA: TGTGCCAGCAGCTCCCTCCGGGACAGGGGGTTCGAGCAGTACTTC.

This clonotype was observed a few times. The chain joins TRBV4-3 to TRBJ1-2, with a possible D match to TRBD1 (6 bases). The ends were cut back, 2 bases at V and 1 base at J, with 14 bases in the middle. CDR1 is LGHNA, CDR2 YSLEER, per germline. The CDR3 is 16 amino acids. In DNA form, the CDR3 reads TGCGCCAGCAGCCAATGGGGGCAGTATATTAACTATGGCTACACCTTC. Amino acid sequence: CASSQWGQYINYGYTF.

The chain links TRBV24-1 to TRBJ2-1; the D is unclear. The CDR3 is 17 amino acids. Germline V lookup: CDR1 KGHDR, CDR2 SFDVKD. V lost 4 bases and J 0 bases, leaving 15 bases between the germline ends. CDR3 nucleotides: TGTGCCACCAGTGACCCTACCAGAAGCTACTCCTACAATGAGCAGTTCTTC. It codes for CATSDPTRSYSYNEQFF.

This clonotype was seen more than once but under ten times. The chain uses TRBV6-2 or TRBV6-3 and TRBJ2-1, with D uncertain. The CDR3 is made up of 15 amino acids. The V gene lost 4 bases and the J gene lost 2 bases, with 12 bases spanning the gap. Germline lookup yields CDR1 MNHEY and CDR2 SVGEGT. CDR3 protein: CASSLRSFAYNEQFF. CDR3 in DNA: TGTGCCAGCAGTTTACGGAGTTTCGCCTACAATGAGCAGTTCTTC.

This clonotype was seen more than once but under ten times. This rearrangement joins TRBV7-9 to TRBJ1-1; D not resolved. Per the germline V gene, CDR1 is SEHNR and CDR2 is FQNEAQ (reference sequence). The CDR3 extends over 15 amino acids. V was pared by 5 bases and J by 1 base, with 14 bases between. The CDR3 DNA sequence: TGTGCCAGCAGCCCCGCCCCTCGAGGGAACACTGAAGCTTTCTTT. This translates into CASSPAPRGNTEAFF.

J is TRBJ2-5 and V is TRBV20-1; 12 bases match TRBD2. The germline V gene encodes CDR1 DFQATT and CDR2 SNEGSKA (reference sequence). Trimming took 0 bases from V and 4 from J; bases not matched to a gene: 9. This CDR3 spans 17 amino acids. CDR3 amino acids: CSARDPWTSGIGETQYF. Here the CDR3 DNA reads TGCAGTGCTAGAGATCCCTGGACTAGCGGGATAGGAGAGACCCAGTACTTC.

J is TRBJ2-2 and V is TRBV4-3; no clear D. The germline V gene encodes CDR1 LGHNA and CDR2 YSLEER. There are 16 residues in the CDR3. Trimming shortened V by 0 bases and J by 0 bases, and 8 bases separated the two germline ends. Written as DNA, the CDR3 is TGCGCCAGCAGCCAAGATGTTTATTCGAACACCGGGGAGCTGTTTTTT. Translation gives CASSQDVYSNTGELFF.

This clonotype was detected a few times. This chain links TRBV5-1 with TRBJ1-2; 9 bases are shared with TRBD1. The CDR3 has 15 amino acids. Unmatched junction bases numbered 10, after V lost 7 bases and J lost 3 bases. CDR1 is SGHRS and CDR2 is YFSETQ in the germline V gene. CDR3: CASRAAGQGHYGYTF. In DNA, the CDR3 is TGCGCCAGCCGGGCTGCGGGACAGGGCCACTATGGCTACACCTTC.

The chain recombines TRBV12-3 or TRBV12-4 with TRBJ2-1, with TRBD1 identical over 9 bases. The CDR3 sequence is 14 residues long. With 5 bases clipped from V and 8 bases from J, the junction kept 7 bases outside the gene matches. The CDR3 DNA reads TGTGCCAGCAGTCCCCGGGACAGGGCGGATGAGCAGTTCTTC. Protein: CASSPRDRADEQFF.

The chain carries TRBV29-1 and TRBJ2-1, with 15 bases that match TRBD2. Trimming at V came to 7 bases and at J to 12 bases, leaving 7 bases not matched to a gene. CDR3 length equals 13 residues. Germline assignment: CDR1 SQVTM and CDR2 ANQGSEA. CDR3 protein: CSAGLAGGPGQFF. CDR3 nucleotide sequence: TGCAGCGCCGGACTAGCGGGAGGGCCGGGGCAGTTCTTC.

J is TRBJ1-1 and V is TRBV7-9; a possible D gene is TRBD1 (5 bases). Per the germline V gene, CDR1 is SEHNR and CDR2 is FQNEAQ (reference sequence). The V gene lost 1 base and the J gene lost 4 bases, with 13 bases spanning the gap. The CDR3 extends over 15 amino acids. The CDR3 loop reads CASSLVGGVGTEAFF. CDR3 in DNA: TGTGCCAGCAGCTTAGTGGGAGGGGTTGGCACTGAAGCTTTCTTT. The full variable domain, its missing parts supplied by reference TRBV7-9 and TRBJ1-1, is DTGVSQNPRHKITKRGQNVTFRCDPISEHNRLYWYRQTLGQGPEFLTYFQNEAQLEKSRLLSDRFSAERPKGSFSTLEIQRTEQGDSAMYLCASSLVGGVGTEAFFGQGTRLTVV.

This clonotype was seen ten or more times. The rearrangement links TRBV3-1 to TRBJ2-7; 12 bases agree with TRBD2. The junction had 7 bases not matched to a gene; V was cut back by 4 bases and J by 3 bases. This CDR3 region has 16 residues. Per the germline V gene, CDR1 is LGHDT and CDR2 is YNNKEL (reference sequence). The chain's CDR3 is CASSLRPTSGSYEQYF. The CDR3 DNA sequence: TGTGCCAGCAGCCTACGCCCGACTAGCGGGAGCTACGAGCAGTACTTC.

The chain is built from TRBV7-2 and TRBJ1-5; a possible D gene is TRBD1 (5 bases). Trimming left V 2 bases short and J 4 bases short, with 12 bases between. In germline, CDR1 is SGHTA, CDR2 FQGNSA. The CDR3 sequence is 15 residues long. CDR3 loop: CASSLHQGGNQPQHF. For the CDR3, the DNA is TGTGCCAGCAGCTTACATCAGGGTGGGAATCAGCCCCAGCATTTT.

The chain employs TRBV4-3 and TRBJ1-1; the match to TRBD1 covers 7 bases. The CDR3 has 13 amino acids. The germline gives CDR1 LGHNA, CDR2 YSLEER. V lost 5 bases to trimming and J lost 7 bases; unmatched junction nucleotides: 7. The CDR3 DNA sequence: TGCGCCAGCAGCAACAGACAGGGCGGTGAAGCTTTCTTT. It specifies CASSNRQGGEAFF.

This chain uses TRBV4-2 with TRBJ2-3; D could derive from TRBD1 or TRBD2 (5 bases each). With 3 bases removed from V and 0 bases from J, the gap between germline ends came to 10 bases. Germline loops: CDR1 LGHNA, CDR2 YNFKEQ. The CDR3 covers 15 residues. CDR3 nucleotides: TGTGCCAGCAGCCAGTCGGGGCTGAGCACAGATACGCAGTATTTT. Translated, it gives CASSQSGLSTDTQYF.

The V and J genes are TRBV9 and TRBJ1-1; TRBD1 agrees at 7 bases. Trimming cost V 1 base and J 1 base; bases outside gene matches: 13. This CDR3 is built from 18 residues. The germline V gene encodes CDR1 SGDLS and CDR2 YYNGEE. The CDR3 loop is CASSVSRSTGAANTEAFF. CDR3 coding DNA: TGTGCCAGCAGCGTATCCCGTTCCACAGGGGCGGCGAACACTGAAGCTTTCTTT.

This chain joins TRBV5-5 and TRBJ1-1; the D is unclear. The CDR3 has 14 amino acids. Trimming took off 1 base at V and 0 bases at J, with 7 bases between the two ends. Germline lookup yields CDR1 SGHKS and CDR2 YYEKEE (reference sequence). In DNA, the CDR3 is TGTGCCAGCAGCTTGAGCCACATGAACACTGAAGCTTTCTTT. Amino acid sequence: CASSLSHMNTEAFF.

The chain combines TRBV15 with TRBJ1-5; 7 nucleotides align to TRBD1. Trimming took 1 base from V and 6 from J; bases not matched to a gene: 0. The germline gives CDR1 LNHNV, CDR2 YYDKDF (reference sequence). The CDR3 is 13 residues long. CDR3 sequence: CATSRGTGQPQHF. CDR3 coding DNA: TGTGCCACCAGCAGAGGGACAGGTCAGCCCCAGCATTTT.

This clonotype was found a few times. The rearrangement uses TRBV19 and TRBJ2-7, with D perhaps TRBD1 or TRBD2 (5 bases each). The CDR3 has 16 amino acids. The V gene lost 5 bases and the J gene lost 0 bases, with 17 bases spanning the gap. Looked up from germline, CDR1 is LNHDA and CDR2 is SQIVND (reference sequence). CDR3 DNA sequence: TGTGCCAGTAGTGAACCCTCGGGACGGACCTCCTACGAGCAGTACTTC. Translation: CASSEPSGRTSYEQYF. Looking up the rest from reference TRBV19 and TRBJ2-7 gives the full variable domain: DGGITQSPKYLFRKEGQNVTLSCEQNLNHDAMYWYRQDPGQGLRLIYYSQIVNDFQKGDIAEGYSVSREKKESFPLTVTSAQKNPTAFYLCASSEPSGRTSYEQYFGPGTRLTVT.

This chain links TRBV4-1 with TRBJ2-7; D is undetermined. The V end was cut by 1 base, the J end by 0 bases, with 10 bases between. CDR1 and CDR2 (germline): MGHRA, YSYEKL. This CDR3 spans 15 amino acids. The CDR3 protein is CASSQGLPSSYEQYF. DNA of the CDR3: TGCGCCAGCAGCCAAGGTTTGCCCAGCTCCTACGAGCAGTACTTC.

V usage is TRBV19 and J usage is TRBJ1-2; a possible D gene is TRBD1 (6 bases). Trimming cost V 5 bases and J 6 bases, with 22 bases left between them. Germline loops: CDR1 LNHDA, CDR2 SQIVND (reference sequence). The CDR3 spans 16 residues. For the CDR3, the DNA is TGTGCCAGTAGTGTCGTTTTAATTACAGGGATGGATGGCTACACCTTC. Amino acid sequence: CASSVVLITGMDGYTF.

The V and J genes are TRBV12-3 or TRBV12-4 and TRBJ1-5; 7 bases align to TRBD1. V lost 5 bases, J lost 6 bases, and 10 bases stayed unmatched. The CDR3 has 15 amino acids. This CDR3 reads CASSTTPGGGQPQHF. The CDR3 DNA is TGTGCCAGCAGTACCACTCCAGGGGGGGGTCAGCCCCAGCATTTT.

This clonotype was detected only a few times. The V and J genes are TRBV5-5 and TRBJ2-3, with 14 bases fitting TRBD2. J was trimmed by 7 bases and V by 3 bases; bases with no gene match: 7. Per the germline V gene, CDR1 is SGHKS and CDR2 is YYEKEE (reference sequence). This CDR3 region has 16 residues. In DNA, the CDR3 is TGTGCCAGCAGCTCCCTCGGACTAGCGGGAGGAAATACGCAGTATTTT. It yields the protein CASSSLGLAGGNTQYF. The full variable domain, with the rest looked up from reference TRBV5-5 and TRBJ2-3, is DAGVTQSPTHLIKTRGQQVTLRCSPISGHKSVSWYQQVLGQGPQFIFQYYEKEERGRGNFPDRFSARQFPNYSSELNVNALLLGDSALYLCASSSLGLAGGNTQYFGPGTRLTVL.